These 4 T cell receptor beta chains were sequenced from one sample in a study of T-cell memory formation after mild COVID-19. TCRdb re-called the 5' RACE reads with MiXCR, one entry per CDR3 protein. This sample yields around 310,000 distinct CDR3 sequences, of which approximately 15% are seen a single time; 21% belongs to the top ten. Specimen: PBMCs or a T cell subset sorted from them (not recorded which). Receptors originate from a man aged 18 to 29 who had mild COVID-19 (a few samples of this study predate the infection). Cell type and time point are not known.

This clonotype was counted only a few times. The V and J genes are TRBV24-1 and TRBJ1-2; weak D call: TRBD1 (5 bases). V lost 3 bases, J lost 0 bases, and 13 bases lay in between. The CDR3 covers 16 residues. The germline CDR1 and CDR2 sequences are KGHDR and SFDVKD. The CDR3 DNA follows: TGTGCCACCAGTGATGCCGGGACGGCTTCTAACTATGGCTACACCTTC. It codes for CATSDAGTASNYGYTF.

This clonotype was seen a single time. The rearrangement joins TRBV4-1 to TRBJ2-4; D is tentatively TRBD1 or TRBD2 (7 bases each). The CDR3 covers 13 residues. V gave up 6 bases and J gave up 12 bases, with 18 bases separating them. The germline CDR1 and CDR2 sequences are MGHRA and YSYEKL. DNA of the CDR3: TGCGCCAGCAGACAGGGGAGGGGAGGGCATCAGTACTTC. The encoded protein is CASRQGRGGHQYF.

This chain joins TRBV10-3 and TRBJ2-3, with a tentative D call TRBD2 (6 bases). CDR3 length: 15 residues. Germline V lookup: CDR1 ENHRY, CDR2 SYGVKD. Trimming took off 3 bases at V and 6 bases at J, with 16 bases between the two ends. The CDR3 bases are TGTGCCATCAGTGAACGGGGTAGCGCGGGGGATACGCAGTATTTT. This codes for CAISERGSAGDTQYF.

The chain joins TRBV20-1 to TRBJ2-2; the match to TRBD1 covers 7 bases. The germline gives CDR1 DFQATT, CDR2 SNEGSKA (reference sequence). There are 16 residues in the CDR3. V gave up 6 bases and J gave up 7 bases; unmatched junction bases: 17. The chain's CDR3 is CSAPSTGTANLGELFF. The DNA of the CDR3 is TGCAGTGCCCCGAGCACCGGGACAGCGAATCTCGGGGAGCTGTTTTTT.